Sequencing of this TCR beta chain was carried out in a study of T cell responses to AZD1222 COVID-19 vaccine. Assay used: immunoSEQ multiplex PCR; TCRdb lists only in-frame clones, some missing. The data show approximately 190,000 clones, 92% seen once. Study-wide results and caveats: The donors showed a predominance of white British ancestry and of females, with possible underestimation of clonal diversity. Once two AZD1222 doses were given, Spike-specific TCR breadth and depth went up.

V lost 5 bases and J 1 base, leaving 5 bases between the germline ends. Germline lookup yields CDR1 SGHTA and CDR2 FQGNSA. The CDR3 totals 12 residues. This clone was observed a few times. Its antigen is not known. The clonotype originates from an adult in good health. This chain joins TRBV7-2 and TRBJ1-2; D uncertain. Specimen: peripheral blood, collected on day 0 of AZD1222 vaccination. The CDR3 coding sequence is TGTGCCAGCAGCGGATTTAACTATGGCTACACCTTC. Its protein is CASSGFNYGYTF. Together with reference TRBV7-2 and TRBJ1-2, the CDR3 gives the full variable domain: GAGVSQSPSNKVTEKGKDVELRCDPISGHTALYWYRQSLGQGLEFLIYFQGNSAPDKSGLPSDRFSAERTGGSVSTLTIQRTQQEDSAVYLCASSGFNYGYTFGSGTRLTVV.